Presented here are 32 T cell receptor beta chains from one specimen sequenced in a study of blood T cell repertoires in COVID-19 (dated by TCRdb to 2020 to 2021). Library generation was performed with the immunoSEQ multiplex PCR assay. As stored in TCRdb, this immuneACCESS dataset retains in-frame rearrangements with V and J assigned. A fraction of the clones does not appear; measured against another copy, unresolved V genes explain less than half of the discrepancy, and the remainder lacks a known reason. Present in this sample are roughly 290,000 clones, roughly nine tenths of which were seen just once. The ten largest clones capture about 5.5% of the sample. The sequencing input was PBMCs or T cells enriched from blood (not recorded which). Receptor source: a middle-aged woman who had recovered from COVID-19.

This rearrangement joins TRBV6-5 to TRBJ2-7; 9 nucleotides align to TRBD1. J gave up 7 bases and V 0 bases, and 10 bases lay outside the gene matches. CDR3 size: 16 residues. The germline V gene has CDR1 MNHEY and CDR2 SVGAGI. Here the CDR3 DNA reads TGTGCCAGCAGTTACTCGCTGGGGACAGGGCAGAGGGAGCAGTACTTC. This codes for CASSYSLGTGQREQYF.

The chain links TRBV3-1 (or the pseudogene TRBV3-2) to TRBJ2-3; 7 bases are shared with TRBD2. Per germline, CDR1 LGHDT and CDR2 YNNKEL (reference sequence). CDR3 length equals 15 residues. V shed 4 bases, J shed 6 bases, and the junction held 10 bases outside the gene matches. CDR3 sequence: CASSPSWGGADTQYF. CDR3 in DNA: TGTGCCAGCAGCCCCAGTTGGGGAGGGGCGGATACGCAGTATTTT.

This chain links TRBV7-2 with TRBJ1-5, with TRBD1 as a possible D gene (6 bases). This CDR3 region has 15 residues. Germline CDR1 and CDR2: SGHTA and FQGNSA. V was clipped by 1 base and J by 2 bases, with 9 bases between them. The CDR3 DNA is TGTGCCAGCAGCTTAGATGCAGGGGGCAATCAGCCCCAGCATTTT. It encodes CASSLDAGGNQPQHF. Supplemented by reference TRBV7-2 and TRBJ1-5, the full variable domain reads GAGVSQSPSNKVTEKGKDVELRCDPISGHTALYWYRQSLGQGLEFLIYFQGNSAPDKSGLPSDRFSAERTGGSVSTLTIQRTQQEDSAVYLCASSLDAGGNQPQHFGDGTRLSIL.

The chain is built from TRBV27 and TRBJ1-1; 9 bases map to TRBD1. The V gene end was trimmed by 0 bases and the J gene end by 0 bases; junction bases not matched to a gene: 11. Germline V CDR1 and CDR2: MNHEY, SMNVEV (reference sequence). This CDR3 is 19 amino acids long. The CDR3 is CASSLSPRTGVRMNTEAFF. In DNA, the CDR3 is TGTGCCAGCAGTTTATCCCCAAGGACAGGGGTCCGTATGAACACTGAAGCTTTCTTT.

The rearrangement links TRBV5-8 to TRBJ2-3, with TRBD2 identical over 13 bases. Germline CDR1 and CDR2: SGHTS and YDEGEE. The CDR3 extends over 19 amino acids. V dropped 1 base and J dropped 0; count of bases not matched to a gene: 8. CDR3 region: CASSLTGTSGVTSTDTQYF. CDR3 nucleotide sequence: TGTGCCAGCAGCTTGACTGGGACTAGCGGGGTTACTAGCACAGATACGCAGTATTTT.

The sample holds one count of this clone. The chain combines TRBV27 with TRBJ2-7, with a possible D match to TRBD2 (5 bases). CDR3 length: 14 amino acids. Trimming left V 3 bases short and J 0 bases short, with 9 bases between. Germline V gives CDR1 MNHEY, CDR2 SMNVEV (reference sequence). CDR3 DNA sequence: TGTGCCAGCAGTTTCTTGGGGAGCTCCTACGAGCAGTACTTC. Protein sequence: CASSFLGSSYEQYF.

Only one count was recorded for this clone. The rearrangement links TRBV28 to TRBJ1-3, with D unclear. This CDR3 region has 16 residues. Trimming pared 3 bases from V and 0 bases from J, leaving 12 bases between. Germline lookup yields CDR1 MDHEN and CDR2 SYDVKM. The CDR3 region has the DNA TGTGCCAGCAGTTTGTCCGGGAGCTACTCTGGAAACACCATATATTTT. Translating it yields CASSLSGSYSGNTIYF.

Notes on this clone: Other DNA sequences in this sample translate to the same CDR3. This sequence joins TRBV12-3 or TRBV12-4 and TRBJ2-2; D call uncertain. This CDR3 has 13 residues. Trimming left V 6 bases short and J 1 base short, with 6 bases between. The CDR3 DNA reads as TGTGCCAGCAGCCCCAGGAACACCGGGGAGCTGTTTTTT. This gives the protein CASSPRNTGELFF.

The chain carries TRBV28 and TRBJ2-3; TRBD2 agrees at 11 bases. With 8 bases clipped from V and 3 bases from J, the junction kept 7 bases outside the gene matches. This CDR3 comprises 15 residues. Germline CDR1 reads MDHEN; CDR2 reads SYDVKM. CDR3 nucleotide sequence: TGTGCCAGCCGTACTAGCGGGAGTCTTACAGATACGCAGTATTTT. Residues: CASRTSGSLTDTQYF.

Here the CDR3 DNA reads TGTGCCAGCAGCTTCGATCCTAGCGGGAGGTCCCCTTTAGGGGAGCAGTACTTC. It specifies CASSFDPSGRSPLGEQYF. The chain joins TRBV5-4 to TRBJ2-7; 11 bases line up with TRBD2. Germline V CDR1 and CDR2: SGHNT, YYREEE (reference sequence). With 2 bases clipped from V and 7 bases from J, the junction kept 17 bases outside the gene matches. The length of the CDR3 is 18 residues.

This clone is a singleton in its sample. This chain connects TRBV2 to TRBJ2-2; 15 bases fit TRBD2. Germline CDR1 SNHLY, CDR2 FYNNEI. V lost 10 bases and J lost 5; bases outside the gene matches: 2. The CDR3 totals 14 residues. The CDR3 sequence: CANGLAGGTGELFF. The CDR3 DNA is TGTGCCAACGGACTAGCGGGAGGGACCGGGGAGCTGTTTTTT.

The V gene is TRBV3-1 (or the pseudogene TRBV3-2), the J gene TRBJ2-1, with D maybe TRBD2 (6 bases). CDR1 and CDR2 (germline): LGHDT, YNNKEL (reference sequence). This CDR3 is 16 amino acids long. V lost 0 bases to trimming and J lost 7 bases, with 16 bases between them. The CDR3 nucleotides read TGTGCCAGCAGCCAAGATCTAGCGAGTGTTTGGAATGAGCAGTTCTTC. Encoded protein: CASSQDLASVWNEQFF.

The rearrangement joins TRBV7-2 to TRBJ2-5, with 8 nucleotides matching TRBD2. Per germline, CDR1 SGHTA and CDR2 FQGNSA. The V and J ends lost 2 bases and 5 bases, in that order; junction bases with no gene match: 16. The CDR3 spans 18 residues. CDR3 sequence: CASSLHSGVAGGGETQYF. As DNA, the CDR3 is TGTGCCAGCAGCTTACATTCTGGGGTGGCGGGAGGTGGTGAGACCCAGTACTTC.

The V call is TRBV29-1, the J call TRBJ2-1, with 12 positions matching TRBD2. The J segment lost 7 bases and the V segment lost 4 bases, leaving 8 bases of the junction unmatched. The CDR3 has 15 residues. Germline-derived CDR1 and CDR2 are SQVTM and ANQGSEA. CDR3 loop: CSVAWGLAGINEQFF. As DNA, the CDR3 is TGCAGCGTTGCCTGGGGACTAGCGGGTATAAATGAGCAGTTCTTC.

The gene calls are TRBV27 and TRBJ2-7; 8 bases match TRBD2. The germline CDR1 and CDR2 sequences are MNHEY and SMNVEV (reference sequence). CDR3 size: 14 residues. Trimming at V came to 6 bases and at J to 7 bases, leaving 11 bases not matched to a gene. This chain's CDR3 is CASRALAGEGEQYF. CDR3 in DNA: TGTGCCAGCAGAGCTCTAGCGGGTGAAGGGGAGCAGTACTTC.

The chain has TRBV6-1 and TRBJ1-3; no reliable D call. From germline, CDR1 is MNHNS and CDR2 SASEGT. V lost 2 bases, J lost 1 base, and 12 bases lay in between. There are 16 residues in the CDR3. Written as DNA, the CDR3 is TGTGCCAGCAGTGAAATAGGGAGGGCATCTGGAAACACCATATATTTT. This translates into CASSEIGRASGNTIYF.

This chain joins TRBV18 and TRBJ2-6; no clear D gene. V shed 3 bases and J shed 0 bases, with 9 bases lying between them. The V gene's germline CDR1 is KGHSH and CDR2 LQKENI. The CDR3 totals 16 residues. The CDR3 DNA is TGTGCCAGCTCACCCGCACTAATCTCTGGGGCCAACGTCCTGACTTTC. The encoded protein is CASSPALISGANVLTF.

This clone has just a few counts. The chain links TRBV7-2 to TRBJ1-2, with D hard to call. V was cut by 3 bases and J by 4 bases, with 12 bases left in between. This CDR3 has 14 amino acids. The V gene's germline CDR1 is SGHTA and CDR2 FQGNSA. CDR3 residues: CASSFAPRTYGYTF. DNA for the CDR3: TGTGCCAGCAGCTTCGCCCCGAGAACCTATGGCTACACCTTC.

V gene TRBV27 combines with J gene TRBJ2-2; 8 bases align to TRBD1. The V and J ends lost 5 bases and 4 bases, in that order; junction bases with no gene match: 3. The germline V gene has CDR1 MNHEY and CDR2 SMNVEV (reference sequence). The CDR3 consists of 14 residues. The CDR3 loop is CASSATGVTGELFF. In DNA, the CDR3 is TGTGCCAGCAGTGCGACAGGGGTCACCGGGGAGCTGTTTTTT.

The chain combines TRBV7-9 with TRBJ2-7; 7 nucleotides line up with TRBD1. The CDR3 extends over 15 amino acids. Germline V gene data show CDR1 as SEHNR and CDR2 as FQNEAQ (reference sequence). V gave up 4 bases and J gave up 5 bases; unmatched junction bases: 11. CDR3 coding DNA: TGTGCCAGCAGCTCCGGACAGGTACTAAATGACGAGCAGTACTTC. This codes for CASSSGQVLNDEQYF.

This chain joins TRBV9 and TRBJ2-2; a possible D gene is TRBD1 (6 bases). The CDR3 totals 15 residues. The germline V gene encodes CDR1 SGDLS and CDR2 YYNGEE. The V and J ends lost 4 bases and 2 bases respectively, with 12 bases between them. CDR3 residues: CASSSSGTNTGELFF. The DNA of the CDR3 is TGTGCCAGCAGCTCCTCCGGGACAAACACCGGGGAGCTGTTTTTT.

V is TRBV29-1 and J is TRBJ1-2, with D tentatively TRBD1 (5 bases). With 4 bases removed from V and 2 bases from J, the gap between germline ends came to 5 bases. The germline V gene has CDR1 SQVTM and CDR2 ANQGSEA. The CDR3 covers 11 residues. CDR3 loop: CSVAGNYGYTF. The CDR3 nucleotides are TGCAGCGTTGCAGGGAACTATGGCTACACCTTC.

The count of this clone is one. CDR3 nucleotides: TGTGCCAGCAGTTTATACCCCCCCAGGTCTGGGGCCAACGTCCTGACTTTC. Its translation: CASSLYPPRSGANVLTF. The chain combines TRBV27 with TRBJ2-6, with D hard to call. Between the trimmed V and J ends, which lost 1 base and 1 base, there was a span of 11 bases. Germline values: CDR1 MNHEY, CDR2 SMNVEV (reference sequence). The CDR3 runs 17 residues. The entire variable domain, with the rest obtained from reference TRBV27 and TRBJ2-6, is as follows: EAQVTQNPRYLITVTGKKLTVTCSQNMNHEYMSWYRQDPGLGLRQIYYSMNVEVTDKGDVPEGYKVSRKEKRNFPLILESPSPNQTSLYFCASSLYPPRSGANVLTFGAGSRLTVL.

CDR3 region: CASSLGVLAAQETQYF. The CDR3 region has the DNA TGTGCCAGCAGCTTAGGCGTTCTCGCGGCACAAGAGACCCAGTACTTC. The chain is built from TRBV7-2 and TRBJ2-5, with D unclear. The CDR3 is made up of 16 amino acids. Trimming removed 1 base from V and 2 bases from J, with 14 bases in between. Germline V gene sequence: CDR1 SGHTA, CDR2 FQGNSA.

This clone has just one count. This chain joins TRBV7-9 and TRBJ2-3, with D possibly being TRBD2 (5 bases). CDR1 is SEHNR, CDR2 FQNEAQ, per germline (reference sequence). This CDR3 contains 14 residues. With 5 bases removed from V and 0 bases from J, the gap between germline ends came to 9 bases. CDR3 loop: CASSIWTSTDTQYF. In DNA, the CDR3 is TGTGCCAGCAGCATCTGGACTAGCACAGATACGCAGTATTTT. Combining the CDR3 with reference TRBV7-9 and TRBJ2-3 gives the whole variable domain DTGVSQNPRHKITKRGQNVTFRCDPISEHNRLYWYRQTLGQGPEFLTYFQNEAQLEKSRLLSDRFSAERPKGSFSTLEIQRTEQGDSAMYLCASSIWTSTDTQYFGPGTRLTVL.

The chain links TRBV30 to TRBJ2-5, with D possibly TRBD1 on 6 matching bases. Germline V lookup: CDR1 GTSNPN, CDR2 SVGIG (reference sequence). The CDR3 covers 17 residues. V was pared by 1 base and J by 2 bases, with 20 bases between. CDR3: CAWSGHREPPFQETQYF. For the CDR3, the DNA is TGTGCCTGGAGTGGCCACAGGGAACCCCCTTTTCAAGAGACCCAGTACTTC.

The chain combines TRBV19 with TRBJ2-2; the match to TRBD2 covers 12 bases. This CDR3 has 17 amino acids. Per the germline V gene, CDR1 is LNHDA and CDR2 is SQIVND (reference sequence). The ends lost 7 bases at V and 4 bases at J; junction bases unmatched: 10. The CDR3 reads CASTSSGRALRTGELFF. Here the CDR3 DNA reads TGTGCCAGTACCTCTAGCGGGAGGGCCCTTCGCACCGGGGAGCTGTTTTTT. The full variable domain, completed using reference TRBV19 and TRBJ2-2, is DGGITQSPKYLFRKEGQNVTLSCEQNLNHDAMYWYRQDPGQGLRLIYYSQIVNDFQKGDIAEGYSVSREKKESFPLTVTSAQKNPTAFYLCASTSSGRALRTGELFFGEGSRLTVL.

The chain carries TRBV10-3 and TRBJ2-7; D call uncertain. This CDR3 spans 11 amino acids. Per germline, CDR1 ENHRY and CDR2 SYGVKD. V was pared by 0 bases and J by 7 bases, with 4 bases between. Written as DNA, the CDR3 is TGTGCCATCAGTGAGTCCGGTGAGCAGTACTTC. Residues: CAISESGEQYF.

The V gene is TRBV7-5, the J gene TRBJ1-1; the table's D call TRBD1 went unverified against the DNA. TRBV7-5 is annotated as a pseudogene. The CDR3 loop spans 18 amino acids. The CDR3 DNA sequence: TGTGCCAGAAGCCCTACAATATGGGACAGGGCTATTCACACTGAAGCTTTCTTT. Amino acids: CARSPTIWDRAIHTEAFF.

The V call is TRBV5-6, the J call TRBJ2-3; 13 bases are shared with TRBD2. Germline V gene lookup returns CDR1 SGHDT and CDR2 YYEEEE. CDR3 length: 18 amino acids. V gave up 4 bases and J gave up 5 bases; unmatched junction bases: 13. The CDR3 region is CASSLRWTSGSAGDTQYF. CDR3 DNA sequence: TGTGCCAGCAGCCTCAGATGGACTAGCGGGAGCGCGGGAGATACGCAGTATTTT.

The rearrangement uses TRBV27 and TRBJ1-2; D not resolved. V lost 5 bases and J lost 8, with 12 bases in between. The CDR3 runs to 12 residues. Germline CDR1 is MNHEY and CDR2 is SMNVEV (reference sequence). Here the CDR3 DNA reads TGTGCCAGCAGTACGCCTCCGGGGGGCTACACCTTC. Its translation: CASSTPPGGYTF.

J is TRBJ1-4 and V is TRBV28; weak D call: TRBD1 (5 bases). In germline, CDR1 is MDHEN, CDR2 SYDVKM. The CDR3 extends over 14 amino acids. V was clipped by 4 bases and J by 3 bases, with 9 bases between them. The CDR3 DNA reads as TGTGCCAGCAGTTCAGGGTGGGCTAATGAAAAACTGTTTTTT. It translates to CASSSGWANEKLFF.